Presented here are 17 T cell receptor beta chains from one specimen sequenced in a study of T-cell reconstitution after alpha-beta-depleted transplantation in children. Preparation of the TCRbeta library was carried out with unique molecular identifiers. Via MiXCR, TCRdb re-called the PCR reads, giving one row per CDR3 protein. This table has around 490,000 distinct CDR3 sequences, more than 9.5% appearing once. Sequencing used PBMCs, mostly from graft donor cells, obtained 180 days after TCRalphabeta/CD19-depleted stem cell transplant. The receptors come from a female patient between 2 and 10 years old who had a stem cell transplant for aplastic anemia, so the T cells may come from the graft donor.

This rearrangement joins TRBV7-2 to TRBJ2-3, with 8 bases that match TRBD2. Germline CDR1 and CDR2: SGHTA and FQGNSA. The CDR3 is 16 residues long. The ends lost 4 bases at V and 3 bases at J; junction bases unmatched: 9. The CDR3 DNA reads TGTGCCAGCAGCTACGAGCGGGAGTGGAGGACAGATACGCAGTATTTT. Translated, it gives CASSYEREWRTDTQYF.

This clonotype was seen repeatedly, ten times or more. This chain uses TRBV20-1 with TRBJ2-3, with 13 bases fitting TRBD2. J lost 1 base, V lost 4 bases, and 5 bases had no gene match. Germline assignment: CDR1 DFQATT and CDR2 SNEGSKA (reference sequence). This CDR3 is 16 amino acids long. The CDR3 spells CSATRLAGGGTDTQYF. CDR3 coding DNA: TGCAGTGCTACCCGACTAGCGGGAGGTGGCACAGATACGCAGTATTTT.

This clonotype has just a few counts. The V call is TRBV19, the J call TRBJ2-2; 9 positions match TRBD1. Germline CDR1 reads LNHDA; CDR2 reads SQIVND (reference sequence). V gave up 5 bases and J gave up 6 bases; unmatched junction bases: 10. CDR3 length: 16 amino acids. CDR3 sequence: CASSYPGQGKAGELFF. The CDR3 DNA reads TGTGCCAGTAGTTACCCGGGACAGGGTAAGGCCGGGGAGCTGTTTTTT.

The V and J genes are TRBV7-2 and TRBJ2-5, with 7 bases that match TRBD2. CDR3 length equals 14 residues. Trimming at V came to 5 bases and at J to 9 bases, leaving 12 bases not matched to a gene. Per germline, CDR1 SGHTA and CDR2 FQGNSA. The CDR3 DNA follows: TGTGCCAGCAGCCCCGGGACGACCCGGGGGGCCCAGTACTTC. It specifies CASSPGTTRGAQYF.

The rearrangement uses TRBV6-1 and TRBJ2-3; 7 bases are shared with TRBD1. The CDR3 loop spans 14 amino acids. Germline CDR1 MNHNS, CDR2 SASEGT. Trimming took 5 bases from V and 3 from J; bases not matched to a gene: 5. The CDR3 nucleotides read TGTGCCAGCAGTCTCACAGGGGTTACAGATACGCAGTATTTT. Protein sequence: CASSLTGVTDTQYF.

Only a few counts were recorded for this clonotype. This chain links TRBV7-2 with TRBJ1-2, with D maybe TRBD1 (5 bases). The germline CDR1 and CDR2 sequences are SGHTA and FQGNSA. Trimming cost V 1 base and J 5 bases, with 14 bases left between them. The CDR3 contains 15 residues. As DNA, the CDR3 is TGTGCCAGCAGCTTAGTGACAACCGGGGCATATGGCTACACCTTC. The encoded protein is CASSLVTTGAYGYTF.

This clonotype was seen only once. V and J are TRBV28 and TRBJ2-5; TRBD2 agrees at 9 bases. In germline, CDR1 is MDHEN, CDR2 SYDVKM. The CDR3 length is 15 residues. The DNA of the CDR3 is TGTGCTACAATTTCGAGACTAGCGGAGCAAGAGACCCAGTACTTC. Amino acids: CATISRLAEQETQYF.

This clonotype has only a few counts. J is TRBJ2-3 and V is TRBV4-3; a possible D gene is TRBD1 (5 bases). V was clipped by 2 bases and J by 2 bases, with 8 bases between them. Germline V gene data show CDR1 as LGHNA and CDR2 as YSLEER. The CDR3 has 14 residues. CDR3 nucleotides: TGCGCCAGCAGCCAACCAGGGTCCACAGATACGCAGTATTTT. Translated, it gives CASSQPGSTDTQYF.

In its sample, this clonotype was seen a few times. This sequence joins TRBV19 and TRBJ1-2; 8 bases fit TRBD1. The CDR3 contains 16 residues. J lost 3 bases, V lost 9 bases, and 15 bases had no gene match. Germline CDR1 and CDR2: LNHDA and SQIVND (reference sequence). The CDR3 loop is CASLPKGRGQDYGYTF. DNA for the CDR3: TGTGCCAGCCTACCGAAGGGCAGGGGGCAGGACTATGGCTACACCTTC. Full variable domain (outside the CDR3, taken from reference TRBV19 and TRBJ1-2): DGGITQSPKYLFRKEGQNVTLSCEQNLNHDAMYWYRQDPGQGLRLIYYSQIVNDFQKGDIAEGYSVSREKKESFPLTVTSAQKNPTAFYLCASLPKGRGQDYGYTFGSGTRLTVV.

This clonotype was found many times. This sequence joins TRBV9 and TRBJ2-1; no firm D call. Germline values: CDR1 SGDLS, CDR2 YYNGEE. V was clipped by 0 bases and J by 0 bases, with 10 bases between them. CDR3 length: 16 amino acids. CDR3 residues: CASSVEGWSSYNEQFF. As DNA, the CDR3 is TGTGCCAGCAGCGTAGAGGGATGGAGCTCCTACAATGAGCAGTTCTTC.

The chain is built from TRBV6-1 and TRBJ1-5; D unclear. Germline V gives CDR1 MNHNS, CDR2 SASEGT. The CDR3 covers 14 residues. V lost 5 bases to trimming and J lost 5 bases, with 13 bases between them. The CDR3 nucleotides read TGTGCCAGCAGTCGGACTATCCAGGATCAGCCCCAGCATTTT. Its protein product is CASSRTIQDQPQHF.

The CDR3 sequence is CSVEGVSPEQFF. In nucleotides, the CDR3 is TGCAGCGTTGAAGGGGTGAGCCCCGAGCAGTTCTTC. The chain recombines TRBV29-1 with TRBJ2-1; D is ambiguous. This CDR3 is built from 12 residues. Germline V lookup: CDR1 SQVTM, CDR2 ANQGSEA. Trimming pared 1 base from V and 10 bases from J, leaving 11 bases between.

This clonotype was picked up a small number of times. A read error likely explains this, since a far larger clone differs by one base. The chain joins TRBV7-2 to TRBJ2-1; D gene unclear. Trimming took off 2 bases at V and 6 bases at J, with 2 bases between the two ends. The length of the CDR3 is 11 residues. The germline V gene encodes CDR1 SGHTA and CDR2 FQGNSA. CDR3 protein: CASSLFNEQFF. The CDR3 DNA reads TGTGCCAGCAGCTTATTCAATGAGCAGTTCTTC. Looking up the rest from reference TRBV7-2 and TRBJ2-1 gives the full variable domain: GAGVSQSPSNKVTEKGKDVELRCDPISGHTALYWYRQSLGQGLEFLIYFQGNSAPDKSGLPSDRFSAERTGGSVSTLTIQRTQQEDSAVYLCASSLFNEQFFGPGTRLTVL.

V usage is TRBV4-3 and J usage is TRBJ2-4; 9 bases are shared with TRBD1. Germline CDR1 and CDR2: LGHNA and YSLEER. J was trimmed by 2 bases and V by 4 bases; bases with no gene match: 6. The CDR3 contains 16 residues. CDR3 DNA sequence: TGCGCCAGCAGCCCCTCCGGGACAGGGTCCAAAAACATTCAGTACTTC. The encoded protein is CASSPSGTGSKNIQYF.

This clonotype is judged medium-sized. The chain combines TRBV14 with TRBJ2-1; TRBD2 is a possible D gene (6 bases). CDR3 length equals 12 residues. The germline V gene encodes CDR1 SGHDN and CDR2 FVKESK. V shed 4 bases and J shed 6 bases, with 7 bases lying between them. The CDR3 protein is CASSPGSNEQFF. CDR3 sequence (DNA): TGTGCCAGCAGCCCCGGGAGCAATGAGCAGTTCTTC.

The chain carries TRBV7-3 and TRBJ2-2; the D is unclear. The CDR3 consists of 16 residues. V was clipped by 1 base and J by 1 base, with 10 bases between them. The germline V gene has CDR1 SGHTA and CDR2 FQGTGA. CDR3 bases: TGTGCCAGCAGCTTAAACGGTCGACAGAACACCGGGGAGCTGTTTTTT. Its translation is CASSLNGRQNTGELFF.

The table lists this clonotype with many counts. The chain carries TRBV10-3 and TRBJ1-3; D ambiguous. Germline V gene data show CDR1 as ENHRY and CDR2 as SYGVKD. V was cut by 3 bases and J by 0 bases, with 6 bases left in between. CDR3 length: 14 amino acids. The CDR3 sequence is CAISDRISGNTIYF. In nucleotides, the CDR3 is TGTGCCATCAGTGACAGAATCTCTGGAAACACCATATATTTT.